This entry lists 3 T cell receptor beta chains sequenced from one sample in a study of cytomegalovirus exposure and HLA in healthy donors. Assay: immunoSEQ multiplex PCR; the TCRdb copy retains only in-frame clones and omits some. The data contain about 40,000 clones, 93% of them seen just once; the ten biggest clones take up less than 2.5%. The specimen sequenced was PBMCs. These receptors were collected from a woman younger than 30 in good health and CMV-seronegative.

The sample holds one count of this clone. The chain uses TRBV7-9 and TRBJ2-3; D is unresolved. Trimming stripped 5 bases from V and 3 bases from J, with 21 bases between. The CDR3 is 17 amino acids. Germline CDR1 reads SEHNR; CDR2 reads FQNEAQ (reference sequence). The CDR3 is CASSKGGNYPPTDTQYF. The CDR3 region has the DNA TGTGCCAGCAGCAAAGGCGGTAATTACCCCCCTACAGATACGCAGTATTTT.

The V call is TRBV27, the J call TRBJ1-2; 9 bases fit TRBD1. V was pared by 2 bases and J by 7 bases, with 11 bases of the junction left unmatched. Germline CDR1 and CDR2: MNHEY and SMNVEV (reference sequence). This CDR3 has 16 amino acids. The CDR3 sequence: CASSLKGRGQGGGYTF. The DNA of the CDR3 is TGTGCCAGCAGTTTAAAGGGGAGGGGACAGGGAGGTGGCTACACCTTC.

V and J are TRBV6-5 and TRBJ2-1; the match to TRBD1 covers 8 bases. CDR3 length: 15 residues. The V gene end was trimmed by 4 bases and the J gene end by 6 bases; junction bases not matched to a gene: 8. Germline V CDR1 and CDR2: MNHEY, SVGAGI. CDR3 sequence reads: CASSLTGDRLNEQFF. DNA of the CDR3: TGTGCCAGCAGTTTGACAGGGGATAGACTCAATGAGCAGTTCTTC.